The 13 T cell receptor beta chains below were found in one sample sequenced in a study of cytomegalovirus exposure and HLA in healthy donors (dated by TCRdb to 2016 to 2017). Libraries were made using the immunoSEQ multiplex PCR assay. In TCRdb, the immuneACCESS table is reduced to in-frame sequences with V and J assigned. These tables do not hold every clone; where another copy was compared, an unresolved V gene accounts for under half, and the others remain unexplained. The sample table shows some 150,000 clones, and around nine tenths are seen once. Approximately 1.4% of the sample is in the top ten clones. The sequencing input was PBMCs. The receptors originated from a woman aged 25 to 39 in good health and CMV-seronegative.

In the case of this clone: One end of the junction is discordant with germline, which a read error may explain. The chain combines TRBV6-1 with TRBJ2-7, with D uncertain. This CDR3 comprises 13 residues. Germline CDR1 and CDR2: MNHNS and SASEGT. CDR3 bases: TGTGCCAGCAGCCCTAGTGAACGCAACCCAAAGGCATTC. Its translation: CASSPSERNPKAF.

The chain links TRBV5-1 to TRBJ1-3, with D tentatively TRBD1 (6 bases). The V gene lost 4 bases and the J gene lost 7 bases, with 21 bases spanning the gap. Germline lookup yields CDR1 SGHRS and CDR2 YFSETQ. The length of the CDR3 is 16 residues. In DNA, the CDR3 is TGCGCCAGCAGCCTTGGACAGTCGGTATACGCGAACACCATATATTTT. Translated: CASSLGQSVYANTIYF. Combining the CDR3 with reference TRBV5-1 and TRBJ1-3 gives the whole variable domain KAGVTQTPRYLIKTRGQQVTLSCSPISGHRSVSWYQQTPGQGLQFLFEYFSETQRNKGNFPGRFSGRQFSNSRSEMNVSTLELGDSALYLCASSLGQSVYANTIYFGEGSWLTVV.

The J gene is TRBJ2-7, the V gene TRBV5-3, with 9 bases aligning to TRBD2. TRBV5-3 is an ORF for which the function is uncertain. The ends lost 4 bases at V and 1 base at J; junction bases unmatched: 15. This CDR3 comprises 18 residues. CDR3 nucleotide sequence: TGTGCCAGAAGCCTCATGCGGGGGGGCAAGACCCCTTCCTACGAGCAGTACTTC. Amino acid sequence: CARSLMRGGKTPSYEQYF.

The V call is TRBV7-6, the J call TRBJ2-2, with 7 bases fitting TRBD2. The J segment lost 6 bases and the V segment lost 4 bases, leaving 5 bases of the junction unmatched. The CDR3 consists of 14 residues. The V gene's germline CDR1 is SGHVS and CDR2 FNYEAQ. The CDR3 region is CASSYVSGAGELFF. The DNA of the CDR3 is TGTGCCAGCAGCTACGTCAGCGGGGCCGGGGAGCTGTTTTTT.

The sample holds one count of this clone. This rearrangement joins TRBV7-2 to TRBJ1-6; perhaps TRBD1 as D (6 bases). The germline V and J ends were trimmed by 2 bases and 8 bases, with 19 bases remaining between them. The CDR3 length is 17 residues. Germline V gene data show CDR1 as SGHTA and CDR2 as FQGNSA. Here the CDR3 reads CASSLIGSRDIYSPLHF. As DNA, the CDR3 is TGTGCCAGCAGCTTAATCGGGTCCCGGGACATCTATTCACCCCTCCACTTT.

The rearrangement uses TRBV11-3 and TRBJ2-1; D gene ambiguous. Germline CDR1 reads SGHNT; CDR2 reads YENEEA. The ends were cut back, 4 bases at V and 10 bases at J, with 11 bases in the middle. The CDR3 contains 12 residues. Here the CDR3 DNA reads TGTGCCAGCAGCTCCTCAGGCAGCGAGCAGTTCTTC. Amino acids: CASSSSGSEQFF.

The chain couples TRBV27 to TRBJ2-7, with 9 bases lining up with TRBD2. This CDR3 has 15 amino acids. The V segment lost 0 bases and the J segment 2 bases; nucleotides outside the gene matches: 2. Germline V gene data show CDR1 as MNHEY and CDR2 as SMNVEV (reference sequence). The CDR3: CASSLSLAGTYEQYF. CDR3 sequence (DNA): TGTGCCAGCAGTTTATCTCTAGCGGGGACCTACGAGCAGTACTTC.

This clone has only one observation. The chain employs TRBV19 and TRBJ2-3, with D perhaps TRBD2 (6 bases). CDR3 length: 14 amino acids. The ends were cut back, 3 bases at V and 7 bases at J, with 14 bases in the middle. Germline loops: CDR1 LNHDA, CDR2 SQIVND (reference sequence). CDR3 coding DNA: TGTGCCAGTAGTATCGACCGACTAGTTAATACGCAGTATTTT. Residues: CASSIDRLVNTQYF.

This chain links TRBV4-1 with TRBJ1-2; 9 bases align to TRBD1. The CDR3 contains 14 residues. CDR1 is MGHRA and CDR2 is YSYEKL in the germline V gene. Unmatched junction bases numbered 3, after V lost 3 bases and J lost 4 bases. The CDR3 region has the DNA TGCGCCAGCAGCCAGGGGACAGGGCTCTATGGCTACACCTTC. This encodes CASSQGTGLYGYTF.

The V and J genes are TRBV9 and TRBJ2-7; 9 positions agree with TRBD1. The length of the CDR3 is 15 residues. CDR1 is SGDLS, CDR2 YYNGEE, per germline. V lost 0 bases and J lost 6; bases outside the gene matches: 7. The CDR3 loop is CASSVGNRGPSEQYF. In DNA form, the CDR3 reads TGTGCCAGCAGCGTAGGAAACAGGGGGCCGTCCGAGCAGTACTTC.

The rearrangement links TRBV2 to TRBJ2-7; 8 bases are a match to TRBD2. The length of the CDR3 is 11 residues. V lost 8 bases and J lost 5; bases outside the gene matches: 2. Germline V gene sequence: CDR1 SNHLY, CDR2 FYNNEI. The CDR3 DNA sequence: TGTGCCAGCGGCGGGGGGAACGAGCAGTACTTC. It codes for CASGGGNEQYF.

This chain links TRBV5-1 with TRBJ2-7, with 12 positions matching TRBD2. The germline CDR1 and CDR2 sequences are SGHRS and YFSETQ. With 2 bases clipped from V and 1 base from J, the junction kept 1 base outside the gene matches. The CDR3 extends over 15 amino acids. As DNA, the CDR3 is TGCGCCAGCAGCTTACTAGCGGGGGGTTCCTACGAGCAGTACTTC. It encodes CASSLLAGGSYEQYF.

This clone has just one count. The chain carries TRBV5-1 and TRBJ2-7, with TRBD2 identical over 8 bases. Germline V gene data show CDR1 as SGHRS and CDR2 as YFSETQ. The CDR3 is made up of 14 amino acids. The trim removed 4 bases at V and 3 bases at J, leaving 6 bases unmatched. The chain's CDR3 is CASSGIGTSYEQYF. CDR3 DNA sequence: TGCGCCAGCAGCGGGATCGGGACTAGCTACGAGCAGTACTTC. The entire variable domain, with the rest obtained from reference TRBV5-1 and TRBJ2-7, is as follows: KAGVTQTPRYLIKTRGQQVTLSCSPISGHRSVSWYQQTPGQGLQFLFEYFSETQRNKGNFPGRFSGRQFSNSRSEMNVSTLELGDSALYLCASSGIGTSYEQYFGPGTRLTVT.